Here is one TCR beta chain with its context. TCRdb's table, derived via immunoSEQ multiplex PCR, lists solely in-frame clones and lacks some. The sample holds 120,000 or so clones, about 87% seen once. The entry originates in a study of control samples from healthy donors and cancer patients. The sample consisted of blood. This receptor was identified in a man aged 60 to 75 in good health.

Written as DNA, the CDR3 is TGTGCCAGCAGCGCAGCAGGGGCAGGGGCTTCCTCTGGGGCCAACGTCCTGACTTTC. It specifies CASSAAGAGASSGANVLTF. V usage is TRBV7-9 and J usage is TRBJ2-6; a possible D gene is TRBD1 (6 bases). CDR3 size: 19 residues. Germline V gives CDR1 SEHNR, CDR2 FQNEAQ (reference sequence). V was clipped by 5 bases and J by 0 bases, with 20 bases between them.